The 15 T cell receptor beta chains given below trace back to one sample, sequenced in a study of Tregs in tolerant kidney transplant recipients. Method: immunoSEQ multiplex PCR; TCRdb's copy keeps in-frame clones and lacks some. The table shows 15,000 to 17,000 clones, with more than 80% occurring only once. Sequencing used CD8+ T cells from blood. Receptors were obtained from a human donor in good health.

V usage is TRBV19 and J usage is TRBJ2-5; TRBD2 aligns across 11 bases. The CDR3 spans 14 residues. Germline V gene sequence: CDR1 LNHDA, CDR2 SQIVND (reference sequence). The V gene end was trimmed by 5 bases and the J gene end by 5 bases; junction bases not matched to a gene: 4. The CDR3 region is CASSPGLAVETQYF. The CDR3 DNA follows: TGTGCCAGTAGTCCGGGACTAGCGGTGGAGACCCAGTACTTC.

The V and J genes are TRBV27 and TRBJ2-3, with 8 positions matching TRBD2. V was pared by 7 bases and J by 3 bases, with 3 bases of the junction left unmatched. CDR1 and CDR2 (germline): MNHEY, SMNVEV (reference sequence). CDR3 length equals 13 residues. In DNA form, the CDR3 reads TGTGCCAGCATCGGGGGGGGGACAGATACGCAGTATTTT. This encodes CASIGGGTDTQYF.

The V call is TRBV5-1, the J call TRBJ1-3; D perhaps matches TRBD1 (5 bases). V lost 6 bases and J 0 bases, leaving 10 bases between the germline ends. This CDR3 has 14 amino acids. Germline lookup yields CDR1 SGHRS and CDR2 YFSETQ. In nucleotides, the CDR3 is TGCGCCAGCACCACCGGGGGCTCTGGAAACACCATATATTTT. Protein: CASTTGGSGNTIYF.

The chain employs TRBV19 and TRBJ2-1, with D perhaps TRBD2 (5 bases). Germline V lookup: CDR1 LNHDA, CDR2 SQIVND (reference sequence). The V and J ends lost 6 bases and 6 bases respectively, with 18 bases between them. The CDR3 extends over 15 amino acids. The CDR3 nucleotides are TGTGCCAGTAGCCCGAGGGCGGGCCGCCCCAATGAGCAGTTCTTC. This sequence encodes CASSPRAGRPNEQFF.

The chain uses TRBV5-1 and TRBJ2-1; D perhaps matches TRBD2 (5 bases). The CDR3 has 15 amino acids. V was clipped by 0 bases and J by 5 bases, with 12 bases between them. Germline assignment: CDR1 SGHRS and CDR2 YFSETQ. The CDR3 DNA is TGCGCCAGCAGCTTGGTTCTAGCAGTTGACAATGAGCAGTTCTTC. Encoded protein: CASSLVLAVDNEQFF.

The gene calls are TRBV19 and TRBJ1-2; tentatively, D is TRBD1 (6 bases). Trimming stripped 7 bases from V and 6 bases from J, with 21 bases between. Germline V lookup: CDR1 LNHDA, CDR2 SQIVND (reference sequence). This CDR3 has 15 residues. This CDR3 reads CASTPERGGGHGYTF. CDR3 in DNA: TGTGCCAGTACCCCCGAGCGGGGGGGCGGCCATGGCTACACCTTC. The full variable domain, completed using reference TRBV19 and TRBJ1-2, is DGGITQSPKYLFRKEGQNVTLSCEQNLNHDAMYWYRQDPGQGLRLIYYSQIVNDFQKGDIAEGYSVSREKKESFPLTVTSAQKNPTAFYLCASTPERGGGHGYTFGSGTRLTVV.

The chain has TRBV13 and TRBJ2-3; a weak D match, TRBD1 (6 bases). Between the trimmed V and J ends, which lost 2 bases and 0 bases, there was a span of 12 bases. The germline gives CDR1 PRHDT, CDR2 FYEKMQ (reference sequence). This CDR3 is 16 amino acids long. The CDR3 here is CASSLPGQRSTDTQYF. CDR3 bases: TGTGCCAGCAGCTTACCAGGACAGCGCAGCACAGATACGCAGTATTTT.

CDR3 protein: CASRTGGIETQYF. CDR3 bases: TGTGCCAGCCGGACAGGGGGGATCGAGACCCAGTACTTC. The V gene is TRBV6-5, the J gene TRBJ2-5; 10 bases are shared with TRBD1. CDR3 size: 13 residues. Germline CDR1 reads MNHEY; CDR2 reads SVGAGI. Unmatched junction bases numbered 5, after V lost 8 bases and J lost 5 bases.

Only one count was recorded for this clone. The rearrangement uses TRBV4-3 and TRBJ1-2; maybe TRBD1 (5 bases). Per the germline V gene, CDR1 is LGHNA and CDR2 is YSLEER. V was clipped by 1 base and J by 2 bases, with 11 bases between them. CDR3 length: 15 amino acids. CDR3 in DNA: TGCGCCAGCAGCCAAGCTAGGGGCCAGAACTATGGCTACACCTTC. This sequence encodes CASSQARGQNYGYTF.

The J gene is TRBJ1-2, the V gene TRBV7-9; 8 nucleotides match TRBD1. CDR3 size: 14 residues. V lost 6 bases to trimming and J lost 4 bases; unmatched junction nucleotides: 7. The germline V gene has CDR1 SEHNR and CDR2 FQNEAQ (reference sequence). In DNA form, the CDR3 reads TGTGCCAGCAGAGGACAGGGAAAGAGCTATGGCTACACCTTC. Amino acids: CASRGQGKSYGYTF.

The V and J genes are TRBV7-8 and TRBJ2-6; D call uncertain. This CDR3 comprises 19 residues. Germline assignment: CDR1 SGHVS and CDR2 FQNEAQ. With 6 bases removed from V and 1 base from J, the gap between germline ends came to 22 bases. CDR3 DNA sequence: TGTGCCAGCAGAGAAATGATTGCCCCGGGTTTTTCTGGGGCCAACGTCCTGACTTTC. Translation: CASREMIAPGFSGANVLTF.

This CDR3 reads CASSTTGDSDEKLFF. DNA of the CDR3: TGTGCCAGCAGCACTACGGGGGACAGTGACGAAAAACTGTTTTTT. The J gene is TRBJ1-4, the V gene TRBV6-5; 7 nucleotides agree with TRBD1. CDR1 MNHEY and CDR2 SVGAGI come from the germline V gene. The CDR3 is 15 residues long. J lost 8 bases, V lost 6 bases, and 12 bases had no gene match.

This chain connects TRBV6-6 to TRBJ2-7; D unclear. Germline CDR1 reads MNHNY; CDR2 reads SVGAGI (reference sequence). V lost 0 bases, J lost 3 bases, and 6 bases lay in between. There are 13 residues in the CDR3. The CDR3 sequence is CASSYSTGYEQYF. In DNA form, the CDR3 reads TGTGCCAGCAGTTACTCCACGGGCTACGAGCAGTACTTC.

The chain links TRBV7-9 to TRBJ1-2; D remains unclear. This CDR3 has 13 residues. V gave up 0 bases and J gave up 12 bases, with 14 bases separating them. Germline V CDR1 and CDR2: SEHNR, FQNEAQ (reference sequence). The CDR3 region has the DNA TGTGCCAGCAGCTTAGCTGATCGGACGGCGAACACCTTC. It translates to CASSLADRTANTF.

The J gene is TRBJ2-2, the V gene TRBV18; no firm D call. Germline CDR1 KGHSH, CDR2 LQKENI. Trimming stripped 0 bases from V and 3 bases from J, with 2 bases between. The CDR3 loop spans 13 amino acids. The CDR3: CASSPPDTGELFF. In nucleotides, the CDR3 is TGTGCCAGCTCACCACCGGACACCGGGGAGCTGTTTTTT.